This TCR beta chain comes out of a study of T cell changes during pregnancy in multiple sclerosis. Here immunoSEQ multiplex PCR was the method, and the copy in TCRdb shows in-frame clones only, minus some. The repertoire consists of some 60,000 clones, with around nine tenths occurring once and the leading ten covering about 5.4%. V was shortened by 2 bases and J by 0 bases, with 12 bases between the two germline ends. Germline CDR1 and CDR2: MNHNY and SVGAGI (reference sequence). The CDR3 sequence is 16 residues long. The V and J genes are TRBV6-6 and TRBJ2-3; no clear D. The TCR comes from a human donor whose cells served as feeder cells for cultures in a pregnancy study. The material sequenced was peripheral blood from another person, used as feeder cells. This chain's CDR3 is CASSYLKLTSTDTQYF. The CDR3 DNA sequence: TGTGCCAGCAGTTACCTCAAGTTGACTAGCACAGATACGCAGTATTTT.